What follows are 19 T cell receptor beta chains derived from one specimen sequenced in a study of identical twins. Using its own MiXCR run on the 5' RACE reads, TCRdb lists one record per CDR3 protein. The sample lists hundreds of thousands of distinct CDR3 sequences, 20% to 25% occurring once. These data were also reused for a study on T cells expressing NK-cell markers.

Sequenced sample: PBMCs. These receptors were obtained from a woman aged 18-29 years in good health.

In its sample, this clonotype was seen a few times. The CDR3 bases are TGTGCCAGCAGCTCACGAATAGGGTTAGCCTACAATGAGCAGTTCTTC. Its protein is CASSSRIGLAYNEQFF. V usage is TRBV7-9 and J usage is TRBJ2-1; D call uncertain. CDR1 and CDR2 from the germline V gene are SEHNR and FQNEAQ (reference sequence). The germline V and J ends were trimmed by 4 bases and 2 bases, with 15 bases remaining between them. CDR3 size: 16 residues.

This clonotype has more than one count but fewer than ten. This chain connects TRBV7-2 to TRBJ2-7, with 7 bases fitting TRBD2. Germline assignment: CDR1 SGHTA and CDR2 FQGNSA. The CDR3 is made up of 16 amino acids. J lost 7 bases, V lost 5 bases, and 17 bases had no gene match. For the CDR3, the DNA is TGTGCCAGCAGCCCCTTGGGCGGGAGTGCTCGTTGGGAGCAGTACTTC. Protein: CASSPLGGSARWEQYF.

The CDR3 loop is CASERSPLTLYNEQFF. CDR3 bases: TGTGCCAGCGAAAGAAGCCCCCTCACTTTATACAATGAGCAGTTCTTC. The rearrangement links TRBV5-6 to TRBJ2-1; D not certain. The germline V and J ends were trimmed by 7 bases and 4 bases, with 21 bases remaining between them. Germline assignment: CDR1 SGHDT and CDR2 YYEEEE. This CDR3 contains 16 residues. The complete variable domain, with remaining parts taken from reference TRBV5-6 and TRBJ2-1, reads DAGVTQSPTHLIKTRGQQVTLRCSPKSGHDTVSWYQQALGQGPQFIFQYYEEEERQRGNFPDRFSGHQFPNYSSELNVNALLLGDSALYLCASERSPLTLYNEQFFGPGTRLTVL.

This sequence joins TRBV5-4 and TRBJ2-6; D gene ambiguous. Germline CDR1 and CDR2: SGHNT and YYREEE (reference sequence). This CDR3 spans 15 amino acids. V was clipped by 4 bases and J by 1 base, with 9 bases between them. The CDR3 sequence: CASSLDFSGANVLTF. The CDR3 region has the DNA TGTGCCAGCAGCCTGGATTTTTCTGGGGCCAACGTCCTGACTTTC.

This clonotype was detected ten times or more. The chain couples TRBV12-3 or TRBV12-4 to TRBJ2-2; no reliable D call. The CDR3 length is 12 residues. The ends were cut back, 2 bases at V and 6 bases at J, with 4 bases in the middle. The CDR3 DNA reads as TGTGCCAGCAGTTTAAGGGCCGGGGAGCTGTTTTTT. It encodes CASSLRAGELFF.

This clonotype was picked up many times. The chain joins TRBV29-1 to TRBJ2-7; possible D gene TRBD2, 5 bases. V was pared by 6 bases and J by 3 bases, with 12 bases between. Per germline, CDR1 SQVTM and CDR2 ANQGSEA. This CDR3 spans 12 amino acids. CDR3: CSVRGSHYEQYF. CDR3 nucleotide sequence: TGCAGCGTACGCGGGTCCCACTACGAGCAGTACTTC.

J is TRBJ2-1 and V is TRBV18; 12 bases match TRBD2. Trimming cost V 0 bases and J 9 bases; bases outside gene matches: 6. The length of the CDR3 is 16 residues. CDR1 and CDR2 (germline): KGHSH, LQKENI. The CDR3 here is CASSPPGLAGLGEQFF. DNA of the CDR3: TGTGCCAGCTCACCACCGGGACTAGCGGGTTTGGGTGAGCAGTTCTTC. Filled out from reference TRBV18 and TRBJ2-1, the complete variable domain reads NAGVMQNPRHLVRRRGQEARLRCSPMKGHSHVYWYRQLPEEGLKFMVYLQKENIIDESGMPKERFSAEFPKEGPSILRIQQVVRGDSAAYFCASSPPGLAGLGEQFFGPGTRLTVL.

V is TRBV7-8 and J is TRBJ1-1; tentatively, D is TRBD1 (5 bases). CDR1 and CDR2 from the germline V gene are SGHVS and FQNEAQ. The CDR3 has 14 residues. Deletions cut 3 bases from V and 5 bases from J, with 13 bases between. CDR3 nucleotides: TGTGCCAGCAGCTTTGGGGGATTTGGGACTGAAGCTTTCTTT. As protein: CASSFGGFGTEAFF.

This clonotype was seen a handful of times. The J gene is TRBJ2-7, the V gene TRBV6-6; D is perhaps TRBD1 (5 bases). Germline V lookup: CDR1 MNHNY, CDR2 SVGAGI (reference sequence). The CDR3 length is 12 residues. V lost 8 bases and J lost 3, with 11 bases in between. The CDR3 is CASGARRYEQYF. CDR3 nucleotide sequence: TGTGCCAGCGGGGCCCGGCGCTACGAGCAGTACTTC.

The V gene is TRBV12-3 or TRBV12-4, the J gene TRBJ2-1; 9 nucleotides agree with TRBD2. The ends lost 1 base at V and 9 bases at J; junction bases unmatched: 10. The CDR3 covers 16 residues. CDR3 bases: TGTGCCAGCAGTTTAGGTTCCGCGGGAGGGAGCGTTGAGCAGTTCTTC. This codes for CASSLGSAGGSVEQFF.

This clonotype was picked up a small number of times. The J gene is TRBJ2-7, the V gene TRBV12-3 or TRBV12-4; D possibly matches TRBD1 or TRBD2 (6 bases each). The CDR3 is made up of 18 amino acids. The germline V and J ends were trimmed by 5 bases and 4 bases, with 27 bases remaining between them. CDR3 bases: TGTGCCAGCAGTCGCGGGACCCGCCCCGGGACACCTCTTTACGAGCAGTACTTC. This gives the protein CASSRGTRPGTPLYEQYF.

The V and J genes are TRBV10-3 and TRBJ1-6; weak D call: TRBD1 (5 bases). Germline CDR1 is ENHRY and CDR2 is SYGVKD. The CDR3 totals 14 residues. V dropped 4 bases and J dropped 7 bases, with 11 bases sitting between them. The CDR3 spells CAISAGVGNSPLHF. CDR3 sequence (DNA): TGTGCCATCAGTGCGGGGGTGGGCAATTCACCCCTCCACTTT.

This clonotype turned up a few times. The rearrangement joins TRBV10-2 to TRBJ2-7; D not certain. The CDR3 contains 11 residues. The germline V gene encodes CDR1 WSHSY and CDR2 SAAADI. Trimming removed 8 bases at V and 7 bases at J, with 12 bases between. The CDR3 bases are TGCGCCAGCGAGGCTGGCTTGGAGCAGTACTTC. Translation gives CASEAGLEQYF.

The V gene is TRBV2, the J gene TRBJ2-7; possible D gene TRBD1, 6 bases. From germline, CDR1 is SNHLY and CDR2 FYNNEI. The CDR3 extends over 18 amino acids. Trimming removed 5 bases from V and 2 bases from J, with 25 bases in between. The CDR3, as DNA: TGTGCCAGCAGTTTTGGAACCATACAGGGTCGGGACCCCTACGAGCAGTACTTC. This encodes CASSFGTIQGRDPYEQYF.

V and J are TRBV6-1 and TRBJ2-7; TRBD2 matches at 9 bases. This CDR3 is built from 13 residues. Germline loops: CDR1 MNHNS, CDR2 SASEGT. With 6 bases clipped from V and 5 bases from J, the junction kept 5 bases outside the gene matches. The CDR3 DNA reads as TGTGCCAGCAGCCTAGCGGGGCTAAACGAGCAGTACTTC. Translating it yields CASSLAGLNEQYF.

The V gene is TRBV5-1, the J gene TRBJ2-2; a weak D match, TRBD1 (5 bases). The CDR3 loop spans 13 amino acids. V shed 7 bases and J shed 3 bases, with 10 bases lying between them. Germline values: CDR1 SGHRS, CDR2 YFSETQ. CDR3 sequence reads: CASGRDYTGELFF. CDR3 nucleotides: TGCGCCAGCGGCAGGGATTACACCGGGGAGCTGTTTTTT.

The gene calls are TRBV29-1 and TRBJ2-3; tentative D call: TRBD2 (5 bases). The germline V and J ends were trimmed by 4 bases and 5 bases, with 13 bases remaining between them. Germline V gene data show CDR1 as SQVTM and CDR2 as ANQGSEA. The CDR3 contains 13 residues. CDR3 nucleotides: TGCAGCGTTGCTCGAGCGGTGGGAGATACGCAGTATTTT. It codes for CSVARAVGDTQYF.

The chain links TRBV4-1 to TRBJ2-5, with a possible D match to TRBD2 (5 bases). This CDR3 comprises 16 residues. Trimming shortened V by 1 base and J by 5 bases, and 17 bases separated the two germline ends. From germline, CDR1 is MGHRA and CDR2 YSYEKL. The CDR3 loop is CASSQVGREGGETQYF. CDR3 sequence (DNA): TGCGCCAGCAGCCAAGTAGGTCGAGAGGGTGGCGAGACCCAGTACTTC.

CDR3 region: CATSPSGGLWQYF. DNA of the CDR3: TGTGCCACCTCCCCCTCTGGGGGTTTGTGGCAGTACTTC. The V and J genes are TRBV6-6 and TRBJ2-7; TRBD1 or TRBD2 may be the D gene (5 bases each). CDR1 and CDR2 from the germline V gene are MNHNY and SVGAGI (reference sequence). The CDR3 totals 13 residues. V lost 10 bases and J lost 9, with 22 bases in between.